The 29 T cell receptor beta chains given below trace back to one sample, sequenced in a study of OX40 agonist ivuxolimab in advanced cancers. Sequencing was performed with immunoSEQ multiplex PCR; in TCRdb, only in-frame clones are kept and a portion is missing. The table lists 70,000 to 95,000 clones, about 91% of them singletons. The specimen was CD4+ or CD8+ T cells sorted from blood, collected in a trial of the OX40 agonist ivuxolimab. The source is an adult with an advanced solid tumor such as melanoma, head and neck, liver or kidney cancer.

The chain couples TRBV29-1 to TRBJ2-2; 16 bases match TRBD2. Germline V gene data show CDR1 as SQVTM and CDR2 as ANQGSEA. V shed 2 bases and J 5 bases; nucleotides not matched to a gene: 2. The length of the CDR3 is 16 residues. Here the CDR3 reads CSVEPGLAGGTGELFF. The DNA for the CDR3 is TGCAGCGTTGAACCGGGACTAGCGGGAGGGACCGGGGAGCTGTTTTTT.

The chain uses TRBV30 and TRBJ2-7; TRBD2 is a possible D gene (5 bases). CDR1 and CDR2 from the germline V gene are GTSNPN and SVGIG (reference sequence). This CDR3 has 13 amino acids. Trimming cost V 8 bases and J 2 bases, with 16 bases left between them. The CDR3 nucleotides are TGTGCCCTATTACCGGGAATAGCCTACGAGCAGTACTTC. This translates into CALLPGIAYEQYF.

This clone was counted a single time. This CDR3 is CASSLGLAHGYTF. For the CDR3, the DNA is TGTGCCAGCAGCTTGGGACTAGCACATGGCTACACCTTC. The chain joins TRBV7-9 to TRBJ1-2; D is possibly TRBD1 (5 bases). The CDR3 has 13 amino acids. The V gene lost 3 bases and the J gene lost 6 bases, with 11 bases spanning the gap. Germline CDR1 SEHNR, CDR2 FQNEAQ (reference sequence).

The chain employs TRBV6-6 and TRBJ2-1, with TRBD2 identical over 7 bases. CDR1 MNHNY and CDR2 SVGAGI come from the germline V gene (reference sequence). This CDR3 has 11 residues. Trimming at V came to 8 bases and at J to 9 bases, leaving 4 bases not matched to a gene. CDR3 protein: CASRRLAEQFF. The DNA of the CDR3 is TGTGCCAGCCGGAGACTAGCTGAGCAGTTCTTC.

The rearrangement links TRBV6-6 to TRBJ1-4, with D perhaps matching TRBD1 (6 bases). CDR1 is MNHNY and CDR2 is SVGAGI in the germline V gene (reference sequence). V lost 1 base, J lost 10 bases, and 10 bases lay in between. The CDR3 totals 13 residues. The CDR3 loop is CASSYFPGAKLFF. For the CDR3, the DNA is TGTGCCAGCAGTTACTTCCCAGGGGCAAAACTGTTTTTT.

This chain links TRBV7-3 with TRBJ2-7, with TRBD2 as a possible D gene (6 bases). This CDR3 has 15 amino acids. Trimming took 0 bases from V and 2 from J, leaving 11 bases between them. Germline V CDR1 and CDR2: SGHTA, FQGTGA. The CDR3 sequence: CASSLTASATYEQYF. CDR3 in DNA: TGTGCCAGCAGCTTAACGGCTAGCGCAACCTACGAGCAGTACTTC.

A single count supports this clone. V is TRBV5-5 and J is TRBJ1-5; D may be TRBD1 (6 bases). Deletions cut 4 bases from V and 0 bases from J, with 8 bases between. The germline gives CDR1 SGHKS, CDR2 YYEKEE (reference sequence). This CDR3 spans 14 amino acids. The CDR3 DNA reads TGTGCCAGCAGCGACAGGCATAGCAATCAGCCCCAGCATTTT. Translated: CASSDRHSNQPQHF.

The chain couples TRBV27 to TRBJ2-7, with 12 bases lining up with TRBD1. The V gene's germline CDR1 is MNHEY and CDR2 SMNVEV (reference sequence). Germline trimming cut 3 bases from V and 9 bases from J; bases unmatched to any gene: 9. CDR3 size: 15 residues. Here the CDR3 DNA reads TGTGCCAGCAGTTTGGAGGGACAGGGGGCCATTGGGCAGTACTTC. Encoded protein: CASSLEGQGAIGQYF.

The chain carries TRBV5-1 and TRBJ2-1; TRBD2 matches at 7 bases. This CDR3 has 15 amino acids. Germline values: CDR1 SGHRS, CDR2 YFSETQ. The V segment lost 0 bases and the J segment 3 bases; nucleotides outside the gene matches: 3. The CDR3 DNA follows: TGCGCCAGCAGCTTGGGGCGGGAGTTCTACAATGAGCAGTTCTTC. Protein sequence: CASSLGREFYNEQFF.

The chain is built from TRBV4-1 and TRBJ2-7; TRBD1 matches at 9 bases. The CDR3 length is 15 residues. Per germline, CDR1 MGHRA and CDR2 YSYEKL. The V and J ends lost 0 bases and 4 bases, in that order; junction bases with no gene match: 4. The CDR3 DNA is TGCGCCAGCAGCCAAGATACAGGGGGCTTGTACGAGCAGTACTTC. Protein sequence: CASSQDTGGLYEQYF.

This clone was seen only once. The gene calls are TRBV7-6 and TRBJ2-6; 12 bases agree with TRBD1. Germline V gives CDR1 SGHVS, CDR2 FNYEAQ. CDR3 length: 20 residues. The ends lost 0 bases at V and 2 bases at J; junction bases unmatched: 8. CDR3 region: CASSLAPGQGAGTGANVLTF. The CDR3, as DNA: TGTGCCAGCAGCTTAGCCCCGGGACAGGGGGCGGGAACTGGGGCCAACGTCCTGACTTTC.

The V call is TRBV5-6, the J call TRBJ2-1; D uncertain. The CDR3 covers 14 residues. V was shortened by 0 bases and J by 2 bases, with 6 bases between the two germline ends. Per germline, CDR1 SGHDT and CDR2 YYEEEE. The DNA for the CDR3 is TGTGCCAGCAGCTTGGAAGCTACCTACAATGAGCAGTTCTTC. Translated: CASSLEATYNEQFF.

This clone showed up just once. V gene TRBV5-4 combines with J gene TRBJ1-2; D is unclear. In germline, CDR1 is SGHNT, CDR2 YYREEE (reference sequence). V lost 2 bases to trimming and J lost 4 bases, with 15 bases between them. The CDR3 totals 15 residues. The CDR3 here is CASSFGPPSPYGYTF. DNA of the CDR3: TGTGCCAGCAGCTTCGGGCCTCCTTCACCCTATGGCTACACCTTC.

This clone was found once. The CDR3 loop is CASSPRGSSGEQFF. For the CDR3, the DNA is TGCGCCAGCAGCCCCCGTGGTAGCTCCGGTGAGCAGTTCTTC. The chain uses TRBV5-1 and TRBJ2-1; D uncertain. Trimming pared 4 bases from V and 9 bases from J, leaving 17 bases between. CDR1 is SGHRS, CDR2 YFSETQ, per germline. This CDR3 is 14 amino acids long.

The chain employs TRBV29-1 and TRBJ2-3, with D hard to call. Germline V CDR1 and CDR2: SQVTM, ANQGSEA. Trimming pared 6 bases from V and 2 bases from J, leaving 15 bases between. This CDR3 spans 14 amino acids. CDR3 protein: CSVATRATTDTQYF. DNA of the CDR3: TGCAGCGTCGCTACCCGGGCTACCACAGATACGCAGTATTTT.

CDR3 nucleotide sequence: TGTGCCAGCAGCTTAGATGGGGGGAATGAGCAGTTCTTC. This sequence encodes CASSLDGGNEQFF. V usage is TRBV11-3 and J usage is TRBJ2-1, with TRBD2 as a possible D gene (6 bases). Per germline, CDR1 SGHNT and CDR2 YENEEA. V lost 0 bases and J 7 bases, leaving 7 bases between the germline ends. The CDR3 loop spans 13 amino acids.

This chain links TRBV27 with TRBJ2-7; D is perhaps TRBD1 (6 bases). Trimming removed 6 bases from V and 3 bases from J, with 15 bases in between. This CDR3 is built from 14 residues. The germline gives CDR1 MNHEY, CDR2 SMNVEV (reference sequence). Here the CDR3 DNA reads TGTGCCAGCAGGCCGGGACACCGACTCTACGAGCAGTACTTC. Amino acid sequence: CASRPGHRLYEQYF.

The chain combines TRBV27 with TRBJ2-7; D gene uncertain. The V and J ends lost 6 bases and 2 bases respectively, with 11 bases between them. CDR1 and CDR2 from the germline V gene are MNHEY and SMNVEV (reference sequence). CDR3 length: 13 amino acids. CDR3 nucleotide sequence: TGTGCCAGCAGCCCAACTTGGGCCTACGAGCAGTACTTC. Translating it yields CASSPTWAYEQYF.

The chain employs TRBV7-8 and TRBJ2-7; TRBD2 matches at 11 bases. Germline CDR1 and CDR2: SGHVS and FQNEAQ. Unmatched junction bases numbered 7, after V lost 2 bases and J lost 7 bases. The CDR3 consists of 15 residues. CDR3 coding DNA: TGTGCCAGCAGCTTAAATATAGCGGGAGGGGGTGAGCAGTACTTC. Amino acids: CASSLNIAGGGEQYF.

The chain is built from TRBV30 and TRBJ2-1, with D perhaps matching TRBD2 (6 bases). Per germline, CDR1 GTSNPN and CDR2 SVGIG (reference sequence). Between the trimmed V and J ends, which lost 5 bases and 7 bases, there was a span of 6 bases. The CDR3 length is 10 residues. In DNA form, the CDR3 reads TGTGCCTGGGGGGGGAATGAGCAGTTCTTC. It specifies CAWGGNEQFF.

This clone has just a few counts. V is TRBV6-5 and J is TRBJ1-1; no clear D. Trimming shortened V by 2 bases and J by 4 bases, and 8 bases separated the two germline ends. The CDR3 is 13 residues long. From germline, CDR1 is MNHEY and CDR2 SVGAGI. CDR3 amino acids: CASSYRGGTEAFF. The CDR3 DNA sequence: TGTGCCAGCAGTTACCGGGGAGGCACTGAAGCTTTCTTT.

This sequence joins TRBV5-1 and TRBJ2-5; a possible D gene is TRBD2 (5 bases). V was trimmed by 0 bases and J by 2 bases, leaving 8 bases between them. This CDR3 has 14 residues. Germline CDR1 SGHRS, CDR2 YFSETQ. The CDR3 region is CASSLVGGQETQYF. The DNA of the CDR3 is TGCGCCAGCAGCTTGGTAGGCGGGCAAGAGACCCAGTACTTC.

The CDR3 sequence is CAISELTSGGDTQYF. CDR3 sequence (DNA): TGTGCCATCAGTGAGTTGACTAGCGGAGGGGATACGCAGTATTTT. This chain connects TRBV10-3 to TRBJ2-3; 9 nucleotides align to TRBD2. The CDR3 length is 15 residues. Looked up from germline, CDR1 is ENHRY and CDR2 is SYGVKD. V shed 1 base, J shed 6 bases, and the junction held 5 bases outside the gene matches.

V usage is TRBV5-1 and J usage is TRBJ2-7; 8 nucleotides line up with TRBD1. Trimming at V came to 4 bases and at J to 1 base, leaving 10 bases not matched to a gene. The CDR3 spans 16 residues. Germline V lookup: CDR1 SGHRS, CDR2 YFSETQ. CDR3 coding DNA: TGCGCCAGCAGCCCCCTCGGGACAGGTCTTTCCTACGAGCAGTACTTC. The encoded protein is CASSPLGTGLSYEQYF.

The rearrangement links TRBV6-7 to TRBJ1-5; possibly TRBD1 for D (6 bases). TRBV6-7 is an open reading frame, and its role is uncertain. The CDR3 is 19 amino acids. V lost 1 base and J lost 2, with 21 bases in between. This chain's CDR3 is CASSYLETGQKRGNQPQHF. The CDR3 coding sequence is TGTGCCAGCAGTTACTTGGAGACAGGTCAAAAGAGGGGCAATCAGCCCCAGCATTTT.

This chain links TRBV28 with TRBJ1-2; 9 positions agree with TRBD1. The trim removed 4 bases at V and 5 bases at J, leaving 8 bases unmatched. Germline V gene data show CDR1 as MDHEN and CDR2 as SYDVKM. The CDR3 contains 15 residues. The CDR3 region is CASSSITGGVYGYTF. The DNA for the CDR3 is TGTGCCAGCAGTTCCATCACAGGGGGCGTTTATGGCTACACCTTC.

The chain has TRBV10-3 and TRBJ2-3; tentative D call: TRBD2 (6 bases). The CDR3 sequence is 18 residues long. The V and J ends lost 5 bases and 4 bases respectively, with 25 bases between them. Per the germline V gene, CDR1 is ENHRY and CDR2 is SYGVKD. CDR3 residues: CAISPTSQGGLGADTQYF. The CDR3 DNA reads as TGTGCCATCAGTCCCACCTCCCAGGGAGGCCTCGGTGCAGATACGCAGTATTTT.

J is TRBJ2-3 and V is TRBV7-9; unclear D gene. V lost 5 bases and J lost 4, with 10 bases in between. This CDR3 is 13 amino acids long. Germline lookup yields CDR1 SEHNR and CDR2 FQNEAQ (reference sequence). CDR3 DNA: TGTGCCAGCAGCCAAAGGAGTTCAGATACGCAGTATTTT. Residues: CASSQRSSDTQYF.

This chain joins TRBV6-5 and TRBJ1-2; D is ambiguous. Trimming cost V 7 bases and J 5 bases, with 8 bases left between them. This CDR3 contains 11 residues. Looked up from germline, CDR1 is MNHEY and CDR2 is SVGAGI. CDR3 sequence reads: CASKNIYGYTF. Here the CDR3 DNA reads TGTGCCAGCAAGAATATTTATGGCTACACCTTC.